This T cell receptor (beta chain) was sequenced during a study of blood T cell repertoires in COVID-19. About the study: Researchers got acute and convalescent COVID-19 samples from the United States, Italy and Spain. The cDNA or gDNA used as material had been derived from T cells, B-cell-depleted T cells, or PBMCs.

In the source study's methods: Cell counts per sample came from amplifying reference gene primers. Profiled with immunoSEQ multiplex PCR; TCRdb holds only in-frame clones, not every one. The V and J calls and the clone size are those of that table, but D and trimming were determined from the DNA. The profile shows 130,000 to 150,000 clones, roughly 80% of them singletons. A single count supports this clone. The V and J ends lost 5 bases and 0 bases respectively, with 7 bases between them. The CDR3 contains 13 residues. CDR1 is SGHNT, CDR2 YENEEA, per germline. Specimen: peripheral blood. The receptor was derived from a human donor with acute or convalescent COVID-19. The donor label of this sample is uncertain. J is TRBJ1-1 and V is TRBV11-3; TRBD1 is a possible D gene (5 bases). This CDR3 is CASSIQVNTEAFF. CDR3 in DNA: TGTGCCAGCAGCATACAGGTGAACACTGAAGCTTTCTTT.